This TCR beta chain came from a study of T cells expressing NK-cell markers. For each CDR3 protein, TCRdb gives one entry from its re-call of the 5' RACE reads, without DNA. This sample's table has over 100,000 distinct CDR3 sequences. Germline loops: CDR1 SGHKS, CDR2 YYEKEE (reference sequence). The CDR3 totals 14 residues. This chain connects TRBV5-5 to TRBJ2-7; TCRdb indicates TRBD1, and absent DNA this call remains unverified. Sequencing input: blood T cells: a sorted CD56 or NKG2C T cell subset, CD4+ or CD8+ T cells, or bulk PBMC T cells (not recorded which). The TCR sequence derives from a woman aged 18 to 75 in good health. The CDR3 is CASTPWEGTYEQYF.